Below, one TCR beta chain is given with its context. Its antigen remains unknown. CDR3 length: 14 amino acids. Germline CDR1 and CDR2: MNHNY and SVGAGI (reference sequence). The sample is drawn from a study of blood T cells in healthy people across ages. Whole-study results and caveats: It was not known whether donors were CMV positive (a possible confounder of expanded clonotype changes). Higher diversity and more naive CD4+ cells were features of long-lived donors, compared to aged donors.

For the second PCR, which ran for roughly 6 to 12 cycles, a sample-barcoded 5' primer and a J-beta primer mix were used. TCRdb redid the calling of the 5' RACE reads with MiXCR, one entry per CDR3 protein. The sample consists of 850,000 to 1,000,000 distinct CDR3 sequences, about 53% of them appearing once. The TCR originated in a woman aged 60 to 75 in good health. Sequences were obtained from blood. The genes are TRBV6-6 and TRBJ2-4, with D perhaps assigned TRBD1 or TRBD2 (5 bases each). Gene TRBJ2-7 matches the end of the DNA better, so the J call may be wrong. The CDR3 coding sequence is TGTGCCAGCAGCACCGGGACGAATATTTACGAGCAGTACTTC. Amino acid sequence: CASSTGTNIYEQYF.